This TCR beta chain is from a study of human T cells and chemical hapten exposure. The germline V gene encodes CDR1 MNHNS and CDR2 SASEGT. V lost 3 bases to trimming and J lost 7 bases, with 12 bases between them. The CDR3 is made up of 13 amino acids. Within the library, unique molecular identifiers were attached to each individual cDNA molecule. One entry per CDR3 protein results from TCRdb running MiXCR on the RACE reads. The repertoire consists of 300,000 to 450,000 distinct CDR3 sequences, with 5.1% occurring once and the leading ten covering approximately 2.4%. This sample's time point: pre-sensitization, week 0. Documented treatment: therapeutic diphenylcyclopropenone sensitization with weekly scalp DPC. Study findings and constraints: Large CDR3 similarity clusters arose significantly more often from expanded TCRs than from controls.

This clonotype was detected a few times. Its antigen is undetermined. This chain links TRBV6-1 with TRBJ1-2; tentatively, D is TRBD1 (5 bases). Sample: whole blood, taken in connection with sensitization to the hapten diphenylcyclopropenone (DPC). This clonotype was obtained from a woman aged 50 to 60 with alopecia areata. Some clones in this sample may be carry-over from other donors' samples. The CDR3 reads CASSEGRSAGYTF. CDR3 nucleotides: TGTGCCAGCAGTGAGGGACGGAGTGCTGGCTACACCTTC.